This entry lists 29 T cell receptor beta chains sequenced from one sample in a study of T cell repertoires in ileal Crohn's disease. Libraries were prepared by immunoSEQ multiplex PCR; TCRdb keeps only in-frame clonotypes and omits some of them. The sample has several thousand clones, approximately 79% seen once. Sequencing was performed on ileal tissue. The origin of the receptors is an adult with Crohn's disease.

The rearrangement joins TRBV5-4 to TRBJ1-2, with a possible D match to TRBD1 (5 bases). This CDR3 is 13 amino acids long. Germline values: CDR1 SGHNT, CDR2 YYREEE (reference sequence). The V end lost 0 bases, the J end lost 8 bases, and 11 bases lay between the germline ends. CDR3 nucleotide sequence: TGTGCCAGCAGCTTGGTAGACAGTCGCGGCTACACCTTC. It codes for CASSLVDSRGYTF.

CDR3 nucleotide sequence: TGTGCCAGTAGTCCGGACAGCACCCATGAAAAACTGTTTTTT. Protein: CASSPDSTHEKLFF. The chain couples TRBV19 to TRBJ1-4; weak D call: TRBD1 (6 bases). The CDR3 consists of 14 residues. Trimming removed 5 bases from V and 6 bases from J, with 13 bases in between. The germline V gene has CDR1 LNHDA and CDR2 SQIVND (reference sequence).

The J gene is TRBJ2-7, the V gene TRBV28, with 9 bases identical to TRBD2. This CDR3 has 15 amino acids. The V gene end was trimmed by 6 bases and the J gene end by 6 bases; junction bases not matched to a gene: 12. Germline V gene sequence: CDR1 MDHEN, CDR2 SYDVKM. This CDR3 is CASRIALAGMGEQYF. The CDR3 bases are TGTGCCAGCAGGATTGCCCTAGCGGGAATGGGCGAGCAGTACTTC.

The gene calls are TRBV6-1 and TRBJ1-1; maybe TRBD1 (6 bases). Germline CDR1 reads MNHNS; CDR2 reads SASEGT. The CDR3 runs to 13 residues. The V end was cut by 6 bases, the J end by 3 bases, with 11 bases between. CDR3 nucleotide sequence: TGTGCCAGCAGACGGACAGTGGACACTGAAGCTTTCTTT. Translating it yields CASRRTVDTEAFF.

The J gene is TRBJ1-2, the V gene TRBV11-2; weak D call: TRBD1 (5 bases). The V end was cut by 5 bases, the J end by 4 bases, with 11 bases between. The CDR3 sequence is 13 residues long. Germline-derived CDR1 and CDR2 are SGHAT and FQNNGV. CDR3 region: CASSPRQLYGYTF. Here the CDR3 DNA reads TGTGCCAGCAGCCCCCGACAGCTCTATGGCTACACCTTC.

This clone came up a few times. This chain uses TRBV11-3 with TRBJ2-5; 7 bases agree with TRBD2. V lost 1 base and J lost 3; bases outside the gene matches: 2. The CDR3 is 14 amino acids. In germline, CDR1 is SGHNT, CDR2 YENEEA. CDR3 amino acids: CASSLGAGEETQYF. The CDR3 nucleotides are TGTGCCAGCAGCTTAGGGGCGGGGGAAGAGACCCAGTACTTC. Complete variable domain (other parts from reference TRBV11-3 and TRBJ2-5): EAGVVQSPRYKIIEKKQPVAFWCNPISGHNTLYWYLQNLGQGPELLIRYENEEAVDDSQLPKDRFSAERLKGVDSTLKIQPAELGDSAVYLCASSLGAGEETQYFGPGTRLLVL.

The V and J genes are TRBV10-2 and TRBJ2-7; tentative D call: TRBD2 (6 bases). CDR3 length: 14 amino acids. Germline CDR1 WSHSY, CDR2 SAAADI. V lost 0 bases and J 2 bases, leaving 8 bases between the germline ends. DNA of the CDR3: TGCGCCAGCAGTGAGTCGAGACTAGCCTACGAGCAGTACTTC. Translated: CASSESRLAYEQYF.

The chain combines TRBV29-1 with TRBJ2-1, with 12 bases lining up with TRBD1. With 4 bases clipped from V and 6 bases from J, the junction kept 4 bases outside the gene matches. Germline assignment: CDR1 SQVTM and CDR2 ANQGSEA. The CDR3 length is 14 residues. This CDR3 is CSVVWDRGLNEQFF. The CDR3 region has the DNA TGCAGCGTTGTGTGGGACAGGGGGCTCAATGAGCAGTTCTTC.

The chain links TRBV1 to TRBJ2-3; TRBD2, the D gene given by the table, was not confirmed from the DNA. TRBV1 is listed as a pseudogene. This CDR3 has 14 residues. For the CDR3, the DNA is TGCACCAGCAACCAGGGAGTGGAGGGAGATACGCAGTATTTT. The encoded protein is CTSNQGVEGDTQYF.

The chain combines TRBV28 with TRBJ1-5; a possible D gene is TRBD1 (5 bases). The CDR3 has 13 amino acids. V dropped 7 bases and J dropped 7 bases, with 14 bases sitting between them. Germline V gives CDR1 MDHEN, CDR2 SYDVKM. The CDR3: CASIPGVLQPQHF. CDR3 sequence (DNA): TGTGCCAGCATCCCGGGGGTCCTCCAGCCCCAGCATTTT.

In its sample, this clone was seen once. The chain recombines TRBV7-2 with TRBJ1-4; D is unresolved. V was trimmed by 2 bases and J by 4 bases, leaving 11 bases between them. The germline CDR1 and CDR2 sequences are SGHTA and FQGNSA. This CDR3 is 15 amino acids long. The chain's CDR3 is CASSLSPEVNEKLFF. In DNA form, the CDR3 reads TGTGCCAGCAGCTTATCCCCTGAGGTTAATGAAAAACTGTTTTTT. Full variable domain (rest looked up from reference TRBV7-2 and TRBJ1-4): GAGVSQSPSNKVTEKGKDVELRCDPISGHTALYWYRQSLGQGLEFLIYFQGNSAPDKSGLPSDRFSAERTGGSVSTLTIQRTQQEDSAVYLCASSLSPEVNEKLFFGSGTQLSVL.

The genes are TRBV5-1 and TRBJ1-3; 8 bases line up with TRBD1. The CDR3 contains 16 residues. Trimming took 4 bases from V and 2 from J; bases not matched to a gene: 8. Germline lookup yields CDR1 SGHRS and CDR2 YFSETQ. CDR3 region: CASSLDRGWTGNTIYF. In nucleotides, the CDR3 is TGCGCCAGCAGCCTTGACAGGGGATGGACTGGAAACACCATATATTTT.

This clone came up a few times. The V and J genes are TRBV2 and TRBJ1-1; D possibly corresponds to TRBD1 (5 bases). This CDR3 contains 15 residues. V was trimmed by 6 bases and J by 1 base, leaving 15 bases between them. Germline CDR1 and CDR2: SNHLY and FYNNEI. CDR3 residues: CASRRDGIANTEAFF. DNA for the CDR3: TGTGCCAGCAGGCGGGACGGAATCGCGAACACTGAAGCTTTCTTT. Together with reference TRBV2 and TRBJ1-1, the CDR3 gives the full variable domain: EPEVTQTPSHQVTQMGQEVILRCVPISNHLYFYWYRQILGQKVEFLVSFYNNEISEKSEIFDDQFSVERPDGSNFTLKIRSTKLEDSAMYFCASRRDGIANTEAFFGQGTRLTVV.

The chain has TRBV6-1 and TRBJ1-4; possible D gene TRBD1, 6 bases. V lost 2 bases, J lost 8 bases, and 12 bases lay in between. The germline V gene has CDR1 MNHNS and CDR2 SASEGT. CDR3 size: 14 residues. The CDR3 is CASSEQAGAEKLFF. The CDR3 nucleotides read TGTGCCAGCAGTGAACAGGCAGGGGCCGAAAAACTGTTTTTT.

The rearrangement links TRBV19 to TRBJ2-7; tentative D call: TRBD2 (5 bases). Germline V gene lookup returns CDR1 LNHDA and CDR2 SQIVND (reference sequence). Trimming removed 6 bases from V and 5 bases from J, with 8 bases in between. This CDR3 has 11 amino acids. The CDR3 region has the DNA TGTGCCAGTAGACTAGGGCACGAGCAGTACTTC. Amino acids: CASRLGHEQYF.

V and J are TRBV19 and TRBJ1-2, with 10 positions matching TRBD1. V lost 5 bases and J lost 8; bases outside the gene matches: 5. Per germline, CDR1 LNHDA and CDR2 SQIVND (reference sequence). The CDR3 extends over 13 amino acids. Written as DNA, the CDR3 is TGTGCCAGTAGTCCCCGGGACAGGGGAGGCTACACCTTC. It specifies CASSPRDRGGYTF.

V gene TRBV27 combines with J gene TRBJ1-3; the match to TRBD1 covers 9 bases. Per germline, CDR1 MNHEY and CDR2 SMNVEV (reference sequence). The CDR3 totals 15 residues. V dropped 2 bases and J dropped 8; count of bases not matched to a gene: 7. The CDR3 is CASSLGTGFGDTIYF. As DNA, the CDR3 is TGTGCCAGCAGTTTAGGGACAGGGTTCGGTGACACCATATATTTT.

The V call is TRBV4-1, the J call TRBJ2-7; D may be TRBD1 (5 bases). The germline V and J ends were trimmed by 4 bases and 6 bases, with 13 bases remaining between them. CDR1 is MGHRA and CDR2 is YSYEKL in the germline V gene. The CDR3 covers 13 residues. CDR3 sequence reads: CASSRTDRSEQYF. CDR3 DNA sequence: TGCGCCAGCAGCCGGACCGACAGATCCGAGCAGTACTTC.

The chain employs TRBV19 and TRBJ2-7; 8 positions match TRBD1. Germline V gene data show CDR1 as LNHDA and CDR2 as SQIVND (reference sequence). J was trimmed by 2 bases and V by 6 bases; bases with no gene match: 3. There are 13 residues in the CDR3. CDR3 protein: CASRGQGTYEQYF. In DNA, the CDR3 is TGTGCCAGTAGAGGACAGGGCACCTACGAGCAGTACTTC.

This clone was found once. The V gene is TRBV29-1, the J gene TRBJ2-5; 9 nucleotides line up with TRBD1. The end of the DNA aligns better with TRBJ2-7, so the J call may be wrong. This CDR3 region has 12 residues. Germline-derived CDR1 and CDR2 are SQVTM and ANQGSEA. The CDR3 DNA sequence: TGCAGCGTGGGGACAGGGCCCTACGAGCAGTACTTC. As protein: CSVGTGPYEQYF.

The chain employs TRBV28 and TRBJ2-3; 9 bases line up with TRBD2. J gave up 0 bases and V 5 bases, and 12 bases lay outside the gene matches. In germline, CDR1 is MDHEN, CDR2 SYDVKM. The CDR3 contains 18 residues. As DNA, the CDR3 is TGTGCCAGCAGTCCCTATGGGCTTAGCGGGAGAAGCACAGATACGCAGTATTTT. Translating gives CASSPYGLSGRSTDTQYF.

The chain couples TRBV7-6 to TRBJ1-1; no clear D. Germline V lookup: CDR1 SGHVS, CDR2 FNYEAQ. Trimming left V 2 bases short and J 5 bases short, with 15 bases between. The CDR3 loop spans 15 amino acids. The DNA for the CDR3 is TGTGCCAGCAGCTTAAGTCGGGGTGGGCTGACTGAAGCTTTCTTT. It encodes CASSLSRGGLTEAFF.

The chain is built from TRBV5-1 and TRBJ1-5; 9 bases map to TRBD1. This CDR3 spans 15 amino acids. After removal of 4 bases from V and 0 bases from J, the junction contained 2 bases not matched to a gene. Germline V gene sequence: CDR1 SGHRS, CDR2 YFSETQ. CDR3 region: CASSRTGDSNQPQHF. The CDR3 coding sequence is TGCGCCAGCAGCAGGACAGGGGATAGCAATCAGCCCCAGCATTTT.

J is TRBJ2-5 and V is TRBV30; the D gene is possibly TRBD2 (5 bases). CDR3 length: 16 amino acids. Trimming stripped 0 bases from V and 4 bases from J, with 18 bases between. Germline V gene sequence: CDR1 GTSNPN, CDR2 SVGIG (reference sequence). The CDR3 region has the DNA TGTGCCTGGAGTGTAAGAGAAGCGGTTCCCTCAGAGACCCAGTACTTC. It yields the protein CAWSVREAVPSETQYF.

The chain combines TRBV10-3 with TRBJ2-7; TRBD2 aligns across 10 bases. From germline, CDR1 is ENHRY and CDR2 SYGVKD. The CDR3 spans 12 residues. Germline trimming cut 10 bases from V and 4 bases from J; bases unmatched to any gene: 4. The chain's CDR3 is CATRTSGYEQYF. The CDR3 nucleotides are TGTGCCACCCGGACTAGCGGTTACGAGCAGTACTTC.

J is TRBJ1-2 and V is TRBV2, with 9 bases identical to TRBD1. The length of the CDR3 is 14 residues. V gave up 6 bases and J gave up 8 bases; unmatched junction bases: 10. Germline V lookup: CDR1 SNHLY, CDR2 FYNNEI. The CDR3 DNA reads as TGTGCCAGCAGCCCCCGGGACAGGGTGCAGGGCTACACCTTC. Translating it yields CASSPRDRVQGYTF.

The rearrangement links TRBV4-3 to TRBJ2-3, with D perhaps TRBD2 (6 bases). With 3 bases removed from V and 2 bases from J, the gap between germline ends came to 12 bases. The CDR3 contains 15 residues. Germline-derived CDR1 and CDR2 are LGHNA and YSLEER. The CDR3 DNA is TGCGCCAGCAGCCAGGAGGGGCGGAACACAGATACGCAGTATTTT. This translates into CASSQEGRNTDTQYF.

The chain uses TRBV2 and TRBJ1-1; D call uncertain. This CDR3 contains 17 residues. The V and J ends lost 0 bases and 4 bases respectively, with 18 bases between them. From germline, CDR1 is SNHLY and CDR2 FYNNEI. Written as DNA, the CDR3 is TGTGCCAGCAGTGAAGCGCTTCTGGGCAGAAGGCCCACTGAAGCTTTCTTT. Translation gives CASSEALLGRRPTEAFF.

By proportion, this clone is large. The chain couples TRBV19 to TRBJ2-2; 9 bases are shared with TRBD1. Losses at the gene ends were 1 base for V and 5 bases for J; bases not matched to a gene: 8. Germline V gene lookup returns CDR1 LNHDA and CDR2 SQIVND (reference sequence). CDR3 length: 17 residues. The CDR3: CASSIGVGTGKTGELFF. The DNA of the CDR3 is TGTGCCAGTAGTATAGGTGTAGGGACAGGGAAGACCGGGGAGCTGTTTTTT.